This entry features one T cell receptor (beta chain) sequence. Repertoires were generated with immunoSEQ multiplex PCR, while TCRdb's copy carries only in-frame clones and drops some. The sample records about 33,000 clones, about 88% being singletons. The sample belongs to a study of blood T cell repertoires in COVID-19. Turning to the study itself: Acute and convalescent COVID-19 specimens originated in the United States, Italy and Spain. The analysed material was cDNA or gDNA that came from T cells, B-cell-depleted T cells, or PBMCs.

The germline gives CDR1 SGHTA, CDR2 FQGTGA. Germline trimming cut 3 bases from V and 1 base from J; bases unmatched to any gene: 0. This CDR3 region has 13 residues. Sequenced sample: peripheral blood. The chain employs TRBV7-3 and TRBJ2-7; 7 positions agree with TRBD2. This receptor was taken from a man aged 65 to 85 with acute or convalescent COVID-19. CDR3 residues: CASSLGLSYEQYF. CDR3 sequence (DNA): TGTGCCAGCAGCTTGGGACTATCCTACGAGCAGTACTTC.